The 25 T cell receptor beta chains presented below share a single source sample, sequenced in a study of blood T cells in healthy people across ages. A sample-barcoded 5' primer and a J-beta primer mix were used in a second PCR of roughly 7 to 11 cycles. Using its own MiXCR run on the 5' RACE reads, TCRdb lists one record per CDR3 protein. The sample lists about 2 million distinct CDR3 sequences, approximately 50% occurring once. Sequencing was carried out using blood. These receptors all come from a woman between 35 and 50 years old in good health.

This clonotype was observed a few times. The J gene is TRBJ1-2, the V gene TRBV7-2; TRBD1 is a possible D gene (5 bases). Germline CDR1 and CDR2: SGHTA and FQGNSA. This CDR3 comprises 15 residues. V dropped 5 bases and J dropped 6 bases, with 19 bases sitting between them. The CDR3 DNA sequence: TGTGCCAGCAGCACAAGACCCTTTCTAGGGGATGGCTACACCTTC. The encoded protein is CASSTRPFLGDGYTF. The whole variable domain, filled in from reference TRBV7-2 and TRBJ1-2, reads GAGVSQSPSNKVTEKGKDVELRCDPISGHTALYWYRQSLGQGLEFLIYFQGNSAPDKSGLPSDRFSAERTGGSVSTLTIQRTQQEDSAVYLCASSTRPFLGDGYTFGSGTRLTVV.

V and J are TRBV11-2 and TRBJ2-1; TRBD1 matches 10 bases. The CDR3 spans 14 residues. The ends lost 4 bases at V and 10 bases at J; junction bases unmatched: 7. Per germline, CDR1 SGHAT and CDR2 FQNNGV. CDR3 residues: CASSSRQGAWEQFF. The CDR3 DNA reads as TGTGCCAGCAGCTCCAGACAGGGGGCGTGGGAGCAGTTCTTC.

CDR3: CASSLALPSGGLETQYF. CDR3 nucleotides: TGTGCCAGCAGCTTAGCCCTCCCTAGCGGGGGTTTGGAGACCCAGTACTTC. The rearrangement joins TRBV7-6 to TRBJ2-5, with 10 bases identical to TRBD2. This CDR3 region has 17 residues. V dropped 0 bases and J dropped 5; count of bases not matched to a gene: 9. CDR1 is SGHVS, CDR2 FNYEAQ, per germline.

Of note for this clonotype: No conserved phenylalanine or tryptophan is present at the end of the CDR3, so a read error is the likely explanation. The rearrangement joins TRBV12-3 or TRBV12-4 to TRBJ2-5; TRBD1 aligns across 7 bases. The end of the DNA fits TRBJ2-7 better, so the J call may be wrong. This CDR3 spans 14 amino acids. The CDR3 loop reads CASSKTTGIYEQYL. The DNA for the CDR3 is TGTGCCAGCAGTAAAACGACAGGGATCTACGAGCAGTACTTA.

Only a few counts were recorded for this clonotype. This chain joins TRBV20-1 and TRBJ1-4, with 7 bases aligning to TRBD1. The CDR3 covers 14 residues. Germline CDR1 is DFQATT and CDR2 is SNEGSKA (reference sequence). Germline trimming cut 4 bases from V and 4 bases from J; bases unmatched to any gene: 6. The CDR3 loop is CSANDRELNEKLFF. CDR3 in DNA: TGCAGTGCTAACGACAGGGAGCTTAATGAAAAACTGTTTTTT.

The V call is TRBV4-2, the J call TRBJ2-5, with 8 bases that match TRBD1. The CDR3 has 15 residues. After removal of 1 base from V and 5 bases from J, the junction contained 6 bases not matched to a gene. CDR1 is LGHNA and CDR2 is YNFKEQ in the germline V gene. DNA of the CDR3: TGTGCCAGCAGCCAAGCCTCGACAGGGGAGGAGACCCAGTACTTC. Amino acids: CASSQASTGEETQYF.

In its sample, this clonotype was seen a few times. This chain joins TRBV29-1 and TRBJ1-2; D might be TRBD1 (6 bases). Trimming left V 6 bases short and J 5 bases short, with 19 bases between. In germline, CDR1 is SQVTM, CDR2 ANQGSEA. This CDR3 spans 14 amino acids. Written as DNA, the CDR3 is TGCAGCGTAGGCCTCGGACAGACAAAGTATGGCTACACCTTC. This codes for CSVGLGQTKYGYTF.

The V and J genes are TRBV6-6 and TRBJ2-1; D is perhaps TRBD1 or TRBD2 (5 bases each). CDR3 length: 13 amino acids. The V gene's germline CDR1 is MNHNY and CDR2 SVGAGI (reference sequence). The V end was cut by 8 bases, the J end by 6 bases, with 14 bases between. The CDR3 protein is CASGRGVVNEQFF. The CDR3, as DNA: TGTGCCAGCGGGCGAGGGGTAGTCAATGAGCAGTTCTTC.

V gene TRBV9 combines with J gene TRBJ1-1; D not certain. This CDR3 comprises 13 residues. Germline V gene lookup returns CDR1 SGDLS and CDR2 YYNGEE. Trimming removed 4 bases from V and 8 bases from J, with 15 bases in between. Written as DNA, the CDR3 is TGTGCCAGCAGCATAGTTCTGAGAAAAGAAGCTTTCTTT. Its translation is CASSIVLRKEAFF.

This clonotype was seen only a few times. V gene TRBV21-1 combines with J gene TRBJ2-7; the table gives TRBD1 as D, unverified against the DNA. The J call may be wrong; the DNA end is better matched by TRBJ2-5. TRBV21-1 is deemed a pseudogene. This CDR3 is built from 15 residues. CDR3 in DNA: TGTGCCAGCAGAACCACCCGGGACAGGGGAGAGACCCAGTACTTC. This codes for CASRTTRDRGETQYF.

The sample holds a few counts of this clonotype. This rearrangement joins TRBV29-1 to TRBJ2-7, with TRBD2 matching 9 bases. V lost 3 bases and J lost 2; bases outside the gene matches: 2. The CDR3 runs 13 residues. Germline V lookup: CDR1 SQVTM, CDR2 ANQGSEA. The CDR3 is CSVEAGGPYEQYF. The CDR3 nucleotides are TGCAGCGTTGAGGCGGGGGGGCCCTACGAGCAGTACTTC.

V and J are TRBV28 and TRBJ1-2; TRBD1 matches 7 bases. This CDR3 has 16 amino acids. The trim removed 8 bases at V and 4 bases at J, leaving 16 bases unmatched. Germline loops: CDR1 MDHEN, CDR2 SYDVKM. The CDR3 protein is CASGQLGDRTLYGYTF. The CDR3 DNA is TGTGCCAGCGGCCAGTTGGGGGACAGAACTCTCTATGGCTACACCTTC.

The chain joins TRBV6-1 to TRBJ2-1; TRBD2 matches 10 bases. Germline values: CDR1 MNHNS, CDR2 SASEGT. The trim removed 5 bases at V and 7 bases at J, leaving 14 bases unmatched. This CDR3 spans 17 amino acids. CDR3 nucleotides: TGTGCCAGCAGTCGACCGTGGAGCGGGGGGGCTCAAAATGAGCAGTTCTTC. Protein: CASSRPWSGGAQNEQFF.

This clonotype has a handful of counts. The genes are TRBV12-3 or TRBV12-4 and TRBJ2-1; the match to TRBD2 covers 12 bases. The CDR3 has 17 residues. Trimming cost V 4 bases and J 5 bases; bases outside gene matches: 9. The CDR3 sequence is CASSSGRLAGGDNEQFF. In DNA form, the CDR3 reads TGTGCCAGCAGTTCGGGGCGGCTAGCGGGGGGGGACAATGAGCAGTTCTTC.

Turning to this clonotype: Sequence at one end of the junction differs from germline and may be a read error. V gene TRBV6-5 combines with J gene TRBJ2-5; D ambiguous. Germline V lookup: CDR1 MNHEY, CDR2 SVGAGI. The CDR3 extends over 15 amino acids. The CDR3 protein is CTSSLGTFQGETQYF. CDR3 DNA: TGTACCAGCAGTCTCGGTACTTTCCAAGGGGAGACCCAGTACTTC.

The J gene is TRBJ2-3, the V gene TRBV6-2 or TRBV6-3; TRBD2 matches at 10 bases. Trimming cost V 2 bases and J 0 bases; bases outside gene matches: 11. The V gene's germline CDR1 is MNHEY and CDR2 SVGEGT. The CDR3 has 19 amino acids. The CDR3 is CASSYRLAGARTSTDTQYF. The CDR3 region has the DNA TGTGCCAGCAGTTACCGACTAGCGGGTGCCCGGACGAGCACAGATACGCAGTATTTT.

The chain couples TRBV2 to TRBJ2-7; D is unclear. This CDR3 contains 12 residues. Germline V gene data show CDR1 as SNHLY and CDR2 as FYNNEI. V was cut by 2 bases and J by 4 bases, with 6 bases left in between. The CDR3 loop is CASSEIIYEQYF. CDR3 DNA sequence: TGTGCCAGCAGTGAAATAATTTACGAGCAGTACTTC.

A single count supports this clonotype. This rearrangement joins TRBV27 to TRBJ2-7, with 7 bases identical to TRBD1. The CDR3 is made up of 15 amino acids. J was trimmed by 3 bases and V by 5 bases; bases with no gene match: 10. Germline lookup yields CDR1 MNHEY and CDR2 SMNVEV (reference sequence). The DNA of the CDR3 is TGTGCCAGCAGTGACGTTAGACAGGGCAACTACGAGCAGTACTTC. Protein: CASSDVRQGNYEQYF.

J is TRBJ2-7 and V is TRBV6-6; tentative D call: TRBD1 (6 bases). V gave up 0 bases and J gave up 6 bases, with 18 bases separating them. The CDR3 consists of 16 residues. In germline, CDR1 is MNHNY, CDR2 SVGAGI (reference sequence). The CDR3 reads CASSYSRGPIPAEQYF. CDR3 DNA sequence: TGTGCCAGCAGTTACTCCAGGGGCCCAATCCCCGCCGAGCAGTACTTC.

The chain employs TRBV6-6 and TRBJ1-4, with D perhaps matching TRBD1 (6 bases). The CDR3 extends over 15 amino acids. Germline CDR1 and CDR2: MNHNY and SVGAGI (reference sequence). V gave up 2 bases and J gave up 0 bases, with 7 bases separating them. The CDR3: CASSYGGPTNEKLFF. The CDR3 bases are TGTGCCAGCAGTTACGGGGGGCCAACTAATGAAAAACTGTTTTTT.

Turning to this clonotype: One end of the junction varies from germline; a read error may be responsible. The V and J genes are TRBV7-3 and TRBJ2-6, with 10 nucleotides matching TRBD2. Per germline, CDR1 SGHTA and CDR2 FQGTGA. The CDR3 sequence is 19 residues long. Written as DNA, the CDR3 is TGTGCCAGCAGCCCAAAGAGACTAGCGGGTTCCTCTGGGGCCAGCGTCCTGACTTTC. Translating gives CASSPKRLAGSSGASVLTF.

Here the CDR3 reads CASQDAMGQKLFF. CDR3 nucleotides: TGTGCCAGCCAAGATGCAATGGGTCAAAAACTGTTTTTT. The V and J genes are TRBV7-2 and TRBJ1-4; no clear D gene. Germline lookup yields CDR1 SGHTA and CDR2 FQGNSA. V lost 8 bases, J lost 9 bases, and 16 bases lay in between. The CDR3 length is 13 residues.

There are a few counts of this clonotype. This chain links TRBV2 with TRBJ2-4, with D uncertain. The J call is doubtful: the DNA matches TRBJ2-5 better. Germline lookup yields CDR1 SNHLY and CDR2 FYNNEI. The CDR3 consists of 13 residues. The CDR3 DNA follows: TGTGCCAGCATTAACGGGCCTCAAGAGACCCAGTACTTC. This translates into CASINGPQETQYF.

This chain joins TRBV7-2 and TRBJ1-6, with D perhaps matching TRBD1 (6 bases). Germline V lookup: CDR1 SGHTA, CDR2 FQGNSA. The CDR3 has 18 amino acids. With 0 bases removed from V and 5 bases from J, the gap between germline ends came to 17 bases. The CDR3 DNA reads TGTGCCAGCAGCTTAGCTAGGCCAGGGGACTATGATAATTCACCCCTCCACTTT. Its translation is CASSLARPGDYDNSPLHF.

This sequence joins TRBV15 and TRBJ1-1, with TRBD1 matching over 11 bases. V shed 3 bases and J 5 bases; nucleotides not matched to a gene: 5. This CDR3 has 15 amino acids. The germline V gene encodes CDR1 LNHNV and CDR2 YYDKDF (reference sequence). For the CDR3, the DNA is TGTGCCACCAGCAGGGACAGGGGGCGCGGAACTGAAGCTTTCTTT. This gives the protein CATSRDRGRGTEAFF.